This is a list of T cell receptor beta chains from one sample in a study of blood T cell repertoires in COVID-19. TCRdb's copy holds only in-frame clones and misses some; the assay was immunoSEQ multiplex PCR. The table lists about 300,000 clones, roughly nine tenths of them singletons. The sequencing sample was made of peripheral blood. The receptors were sampled from a woman aged 25 to 39 with COVID-19, enrolled during active disease. Both conserved end residues are part of each CDR3. The order of the fields is D gene, V gene, clone size, J gene, CDR3 DNA, CDR3 protein. The D gene is left open where the match is weak. A clone size is listed for some rows: how often the clone was seen (once, few, many), or a class if it is expanded.

D: NA
V: TRBV7-2
size: NA
J: TRBJ1-6
DNA: TGTGCCAGCAGCCTACCCGGCAGGGGAATCTCCAATTCACCCCTCCACTTT
CDR3: CASSLPGRGISNSPLHF

D: NA
V: TRBV15
size: NA
J: TRBJ1-2
DNA: TGTGCCACCTCCAACGGGAGAGGGAGCTTATCCGACTATGGCTACACCTTC
CDR3: CATSNGRGSLSDYGYTF

D: TRBD1
V: TRBV4-1
size: NA
J: TRBJ1-5
DNA: TGCGCCAGCAGCCCGACAGGGGCCCGCAATCAGCCCCAGCATTTT
CDR3: CASSPTGARNQPQHF

D: TRBD2
V: TRBV7-2
size: NA
J: TRBJ2-1
DNA: TGTGCCAGCACCGGACTAGACAATGAGCAGTTCTTC
CDR3: CASTGLDNEQFF

D: NA
V: TRBV19
size: NA
J: TRBJ1-5
DNA: TGTGCCAGTAGTCCAATCTCGGGGCAGCCCCAGCATTTT
CDR3: CASSPISGQPQHF

D: NA
V: TRBV4-2
size: NA
J: TRBJ2-4
DNA: TGTGCCAGCAGCGAGATAGTAGCCAAAAACATTCAGTACTTC
CDR3: CASSEIVAKNIQYF

D: NA
V: TRBV13
size: NA
J: TRBJ1-1
DNA: TGTGCCAGCCAGCGGGGCACCCGGGAGACTGAAGCTTTCTTT
CDR3: CASQRGTRETEAFF

D: NA
V: TRBV12-2
size: NA
J: TRBJ2-5
DNA: TGTGCAAGTCGCTTCGGACTAGCGGGGGGGCAAGAGACCCAGTACTTC
CDR3: CASRFGLAGGQETQYF

D: NA
V: TRBV28
size: once
J: TRBJ2-5
DNA: TGTGCCAGCACCCAAGGCGGGGACTTC
CDR3: CASTQGGDF

D: NA
V: TRBV5-1
size: NA
J: TRBJ1-1
DNA: TGCGCCAGCAGCTTGGGAGGCAGAACAAACACTGAAGCTTTCTTT
CDR3: CASSLGGRTNTEAFF

D: NA
V: TRBV29-1
size: NA
J: TRBJ1-2
DNA: TGCAGCGTCAAGCTGGAGGACTATGGCTACACCTTC
CDR3: CSVKLEDYGYTF

D: TRBD2
V: TRBV5-4
size: NA
J: TRBJ2-7
DNA: TGTGCCAGCAGCTCACTAGCGGGGGGGGACGAGCAGTACTTC
CDR3: CASSSLAGGDEQYF

D: TRBD2
V: TRBV7-8
size: NA
J: TRBJ2-1
DNA: TGTGCCAGCGGAAACCTTCCGGGACTAGCGGACAATGAGCAGTTCTTC
CDR3: CASGNLPGLADNEQFF

D: TRBD1
V: TRBV10-1
size: NA
J: TRBJ1-5
DNA: TGCGCCAGCAGGACAGGGGGCTGCAATCAGCCCCAGCATTTT
CDR3: CASRTGGCNQPQHF

D: TRBD2
V: TRBV9
size: NA
J: TRBJ2-3
DNA: TGTGCCAGCAGCGTATCAGCGGGGGGGCCGGATACGCAGTATTTT
CDR3: CASSVSAGGPDTQYF

D: NA
V: TRBV19
size: NA
J: TRBJ1-6
DNA: TGTGCCAGTAGTACAAAGGCGAGGGTAGCAAGGCCTGTGTATAATTCACCCCTCCACTTT
CDR3: CASSTKARVARPVYNSPLHF

D: TRBD1
V: TRBV3-1/TRBV3-2
size: NA
J: TRBJ1-2
DNA: TGTGCCAGCAGCTCGTGGACAGGAACAGATGGCTACACCTTC
CDR3: CASSSWTGTDGYTF

D: NA
V: TRBV3-1/TRBV3-2
size: NA
J: TRBJ1-6
DNA: TGTGCCAGCAGCCCCCGACATACTAATTCACCCCTCCACTTT
CDR3: CASSPRHTNSPLHF

D: NA
V: TRBV2
size: NA
J: TRBJ1-2
DNA: TGTGCCAGCGATACGGGGGGAAACTATGGCTACACCTTC
CDR3: CASDTGGNYGYTF

D: NA
V: TRBV3-1/TRBV3-2
size: NA
J: TRBJ2-7
DNA: TGTGCCAGCAGCCAAGCAGGCTCCTACGAGCAGTACTTC
CDR3: CASSQAGSYEQYF

D: NA
V: TRBV27
size: once
J: TRBJ1-5
DNA: TGTGCCAGCAGTCCCGGGGTGATGATGGATAGCAATCAGCCCCAGCATTTT
CDR3: CASSPGVMMDSNQPQHF

D: TRBD1
V: TRBV6-5
size: NA
J: TRBJ1-2
DNA: TGTGCCAGCAGTTCAACAGGACAGGGAGTAGTACACACCTTC
CDR3: CASSSTGQGVVHTF

D: TRBD1
V: TRBV28
size: NA
J: TRBJ1-4
DNA: TGTGCCAGCAGATGGGACAGGGGGCATGAAAAACTGTTTTTT
CDR3: CASRWDRGHEKLFF

D: NA
V: TRBV2
size: NA
J: TRBJ1-1
DNA: TGTGCCAGCGTCCGTATCACTGAAGCTTTCTTT
CDR3: CASVRITEAFF

D: NA
V: TRBV19
size: NA
J: TRBJ1-2
DNA: TGTGCCAGTGGCAGTTTGGGCGCCCAAACCTACACCTTC
CDR3: CASGSLGAQTYTF

D: NA
V: TRBV2
size: once
J: TRBJ1-3
DNA: TGTGCCAGCATTCTTTCTGGAAACACCATATATTTT
CDR3: CASILSGNTIYF

D: TRBD2
V: TRBV2
size: NA
J: TRBJ2-1
DNA: TGTGCCAGCAGTCCTAGCGGGGGCCTTTACAATGAGCAGTTCTTC
CDR3: CASSPSGGLYNEQFF

D: TRBD1
V: TRBV2
size: NA
J: TRBJ1-1
DNA: TGTGCCAGCACGAGGAAGGTCGGGACAGCGAACACTGAAGCTTTCTTT
CDR3: CASTRKVGTANTEAFF

D: TRBD2
V: TRBV14
size: NA
J: TRBJ2-3
DNA: TGTGCCAGCAGCCAAGAAGCGGGGTACATAACAGATACGCAGTATTTT
CDR3: CASSQEAGYITDTQYF

D: TRBD1
V: TRBV5-4
size: NA
J: TRBJ1-2
DNA: TGTGCCAGCAGCTACCCGGGACAGAGAATAAACTATGGCTACACCTTC
CDR3: CASSYPGQRINYGYTF

D: NA
V: TRBV7-2
size: NA
J: TRBJ2-5
DNA: TGTGCCAGCAGCATATCAAGACTACCCGGGGAGACCCAGTACTTC
CDR3: CASSISRLPGETQYF

D: TRBD1
V: TRBV6-2/TRBV6-3
size: NA
J: TRBJ2-7
DNA: TGTGCCAGCAGACCTGGGACAGGGGCCTCCTACGAGCAGTACTTC
CDR3: CASRPGTGASYEQYF

D: NA
V: TRBV5-1
size: NA
J: TRBJ1-3
DNA: TGCGCCAGCAGCGATGGGACTGTAGGAAACACCATATATTTT
CDR3: CASSDGTVGNTIYF

D: TRBD1
V: TRBV18
size: NA
J: TRBJ1-1
DNA: TGTGCCAGCTCTAGGGGACAGAACATGAACACTGAAGCTTTCTTT
CDR3: CASSRGQNMNTEAFF

D: NA
V: TRBV28
size: NA
J: TRBJ1-5
DNA: TGTGCCAGCAGTTTATTCGGGATTTTGAGCAATCAGCCCCAGCATTTT
CDR3: CASSLFGILSNQPQHF

D: TRBD1
V: TRBV7-8
size: NA
J: TRBJ2-3
DNA: TGTGCCAGCAGCGAGAGGGGGCTGGTCACAGATACGCAGTATTTT
CDR3: CASSERGLVTDTQYF

D: NA
V: TRBV27
size: NA
J: TRBJ1-5
DNA: TGTGCCAGCCGCCAGGGGTCCAATCAGCCCCAGCATTTT
CDR3: CASRQGSNQPQHF

D: TRBD2
V: TRBV30
size: NA
J: TRBJ2-5
DNA: TGTGCCTGGAGTTCAAAACTAGCGGGGGACCAAGAGACCCAGTACTTC
CDR3: CAWSSKLAGDQETQYF

D: TRBD1
V: TRBV28
size: NA
J: TRBJ1-2
DNA: TGTGCCAGCAGTTTCCACGGACAGGGGTATGGCTACACCTTC
CDR3: CASSFHGQGYGYTF

D: NA
V: TRBV6-5
size: NA
J: TRBJ1-5
DNA: TGTGCCAGCAGCCGAACGAGGAAGGGCAATCAGCCCCAGCATTTT
CDR3: CASSRTRKGNQPQHF

D: NA
V: TRBV5-1
size: NA
J: TRBJ1-4
DNA: TGCGCCAGCAGCTTGTTCGGGGGGCGCGATGAAAAACTGTTTTTT
CDR3: CASSLFGGRDEKLFF

D: TRBD1
V: TRBV5-8
size: NA
J: TRBJ1-6
DNA: TGTGCCAGCAGCTTGTCCAGGGGGGTTTATTCACCCCTCCACTTT
CDR3: CASSLSRGVYSPLHF

D: TRBD1
V: TRBV6-5
size: NA
J: TRBJ1-4
DNA: TGTGCCTACCGGGACAGGTCGTGGCAAAAACTGTTTTTT
CDR3: CAYRDRSWQKLFF

D: NA
V: TRBV19
size: NA
J: TRBJ1-5
DNA: TGTGCCAGTAGTCAGGTGGATCAGCCCCAGCATTTT
CDR3: CASSQVDQPQHF

D: NA
V: TRBV6-5
size: NA
J: TRBJ2-7
DNA: TGTGCCAGCTACAGGGACCCTTCCTACGAGCAGTACTTC
CDR3: CASYRDPSYEQYF

D: NA
V: TRBV9
size: NA
J: TRBJ1-2
DNA: TGTGCCAGCAGCGGGGGCTTTAACTATGGCTACACCTTC
CDR3: CASSGGFNYGYTF